The following is a TCR beta chain sequence with its context. Its specificity is unknown. These data originate in a study of cytomegalovirus exposure and HLA in healthy donors. Vbeta (60) and Jbeta (13) primers were used in the PCR. In the source study's methods: Later reanalysis found around 80 million unique TCR beta chains, 10 million to 14 million of them shared. Profiled with immunoSEQ multiplex PCR; TCRdb holds only in-frame clones, not every one. The D gene and trimming were derived from the DNA, and the V and J assignments and clone size from that table. The sample has tens of thousands of clones, more than 75% seen once. Study-wide results and caveats: Sequencing likely generated an artifact that appeared as a cluster of highly shared sequence variants. A missense DCLRE1C variant was associated with V- and J-gene trimming of TCR beta chains in a later analysis, and an independent cohort replicated the association. Among CMV-associated TCR beta chains, most appeared HLA-restricted in a later analysis.

Germline CDR1 reads MNHEY; CDR2 reads SVGAGI. There are 14 residues in the CDR3. V gave up 7 bases and J gave up 3 bases; unmatched junction bases: 7. Sequencing was carried out using PBMCs. V and J are TRBV6-5 and TRBJ2-7; 9 bases map to TRBD2. The TCR sequence derives from a male donor in good health and CMV-seronegative. The CDR3 here is CASTPAGGGYEQYF. For the CDR3, the DNA is TGTGCCAGCACCCCGGCGGGGGGGGGCTACGAGCAGTACTTC.